The entry below gives a single T cell receptor (beta chain) sequence along with its context. The antigen is undetermined. The data derive from a study of neoadjuvant anti-PD-1 for oral cavity cancer. Overall study: Before surgery, most patients got three to four biweekly 3 mg/kg nivolumab doses. Patients without progression received a fourth nivolumab dose around day 43, then surgical resection on days 50-56.

Trimming at V came to 2 bases and at J to 2 bases, leaving 3 bases not matched to a gene. CDR3 length equals 16 residues. Per germline, CDR1 LGHNA and CDR2 YNFKEQ. Study-level points and caveats: Higher pretreatment Treg/Th17 ratios tracked higher pretreatment blood clonality.

These newly diagnosed stage II-IVA oral cavity squamous cell carcinoma patients had no prior systemic or radiation treatment. The method was immunoSEQ multiplex PCR; TCRdb's version includes in-frame clones alone and lacks a portion of them. The data hold approximately 4,300 clones, with over 45% observed a single time. The genes are TRBV4-2 and TRBJ1-3; 10 bases line up with TRBD1. The sequence came from a person between 40 and 80 years old with oral cavity squamous cell carcinoma. The input for sequencing was tumor tissue, taken before nivolumab (anti-PD-1) treatment. CDR3 DNA: TGTGCCAGCAGCCAAATGGGACAGGGGCCTGGAAACACCATATATTTT. Its translation is CASSQMGQGPGNTIYF.